Below are 27 T cell receptor beta chains sequenced from a single sample in a study of blood T cell repertoires in COVID-19. The method was immunoSEQ multiplex PCR; TCRdb's version includes in-frame clones alone and lacks a portion of them. Of around 230,000 clones in the sample, approximately 86% were seen once. Sequencing was performed on peripheral blood. The receptors derive from a man between 60 and 70 years old who had recovered from COVID-19.

The genes are TRBV24-1 and TRBJ1-5; no reliable D call. Per germline, CDR1 KGHDR and CDR2 SFDVKD. CDR3 length equals 15 residues. The V end lost 5 bases, the J end lost 4 bases, and 14 bases lay between the germline ends. Here the CDR3 reads CATSGSQAQNQPQHF. The DNA of the CDR3 is TGTGCCACCAGTGGCTCTCAGGCCCAGAATCAGCCCCAGCATTTT.

The V call is TRBV18, the J call TRBJ2-1, with 12 bases aligning to TRBD1. Unmatched junction bases numbered 9, after V lost 5 bases and J lost 7 bases. CDR3 size: 16 residues. Looked up from germline, CDR1 is KGHSH and CDR2 is LQKENI. This chain's CDR3 is CASSTTGTGGYNEQFF. Written as DNA, the CDR3 is TGTGCCAGCTCAACCACCGGGACAGGGGGCTATAATGAGCAGTTCTTC.

This clone came up a few times. The genes are TRBV6-4 and TRBJ2-1; the D gene is possibly TRBD1 (5 bases). This CDR3 has 15 residues. Germline CDR1 MRHNA, CDR2 SNTAGT. Trimming took off 5 bases at V and 0 bases at J, with 11 bases between the two ends. CDR3 sequence reads: CASSRQSSSYNEQFF. The CDR3 bases are TGTGCCAGCAGTCGACAGAGCAGCTCCTACAATGAGCAGTTCTTC.

The rearrangement links TRBV27 to TRBJ2-5, with D tentatively TRBD2 (6 bases). The CDR3 is 13 residues long. The V gene lost 5 bases and the J gene lost 4 bases, with 11 bases spanning the gap. The germline gives CDR1 MNHEY, CDR2 SMNVEV (reference sequence). The CDR3 bases are TGTGCCAGCAGTCCGCGGAGGGGAGAGACCCAGTACTTC. Translated: CASSPRRGETQYF.

The chain couples TRBV5-1 to TRBJ2-3; possible D gene TRBD1, 5 bases. The germline V gene encodes CDR1 SGHRS and CDR2 YFSETQ. This CDR3 is 13 amino acids long. Trimming took 4 bases from V and 4 from J, leaving 10 bases between them. CDR3 residues: CASSDLGADTQYF. The CDR3 DNA follows: TGCGCCAGCAGCGACCTAGGGGCAGATACGCAGTATTTT.

V and J are TRBV5-1 and TRBJ1-3, with unresolved D. With 5 bases removed from V and 4 bases from J, the gap between germline ends came to 13 bases. Germline V gives CDR1 SGHRS, CDR2 YFSETQ. The CDR3 has 14 residues. This chain's CDR3 is CASRESWFGNTIYF. DNA for the CDR3: TGCGCCAGCAGAGAGAGTTGGTTCGGAAACACCATATATTTT.

This rearrangement joins TRBV3-1 (or the pseudogene TRBV3-2) to TRBJ2-2; TRBD2 aligns across 9 bases. J lost 6 bases, V lost 4 bases, and 9 bases had no gene match. The CDR3 is 16 residues long. Looked up from germline, CDR1 is LGHDT and CDR2 is YNNKEL (reference sequence). CDR3 in DNA: TGTGCCAGCAGCCCTCTTGGAGAGCGGGGGGCCGGGGAGCTGTTTTTT. This gives the protein CASSPLGERGAGELFF.

The rearrangement joins TRBV28 to TRBJ1-2; a weak D match, TRBD1 (6 bases). CDR3 size: 13 residues. Trimming removed 7 bases at V and 4 bases at J, with 13 bases between. Looked up from germline, CDR1 is MDHEN and CDR2 is SYDVKM. CDR3 loop: CASTAGTTYGYTF. For the CDR3, the DNA is TGTGCCAGCACCGCCGGGACAACCTATGGCTACACCTTC.

This sequence joins TRBV7-9 and TRBJ1-4; D is uncertain. This CDR3 has 15 residues. The germline V gene has CDR1 SEHNR and CDR2 FQNEAQ (reference sequence). V was trimmed by 6 bases and J by 5 bases, leaving 16 bases between them. The CDR3 DNA follows: TGTGCCAGCAGTCCACCCGGGAGGGCGAATGAAAAACTGTTTTTT. Its protein is CASSPPGRANEKLFF.

This clone was detected once. V and J are TRBV6-5 and TRBJ2-2; D is unclear. The germline gives CDR1 MNHEY, CDR2 SVGAGI. Trimming took 8 bases from V and 6 from J, leaving 10 bases between them. CDR3 length equals 12 residues. CDR3 nucleotides: TGTGCCAGCTATCGGGTCCCCGGGGAGCTGTTTTTT. This translates into CASYRVPGELFF.

V and J are TRBV12-5 and TRBJ1-4, with TRBD1 identical over 8 bases. With 1 base clipped from V and 14 bases from J, the junction kept 6 bases outside the gene matches. The CDR3 contains 13 residues. Germline V lookup: CDR1 LGHNT, CDR2 FRNRAP. CDR3 bases: TGTGCTAGTGGTTTGGCGACAGGGGTTGGTCTGTTTTTT. Translating it yields CASGLATGVGLFF.

The chain has TRBV28 and TRBJ1-2; TRBD1 matches 7 bases. The CDR3 extends over 16 amino acids. Germline CDR1 is MDHEN and CDR2 is SYDVKM. V shed 4 bases, J shed 4 bases, and the junction held 12 bases outside the gene matches. CDR3 nucleotide sequence: TGTGCCAGCAGTTCTCCTGGGACAGCTACCCCCTATGGCTACACCTTC. It codes for CASSSPGTATPYGYTF.

The rearrangement links TRBV9 to TRBJ1-1, with no clear D. Germline CDR1 is SGDLS and CDR2 is YYNGEE. V was pared by 6 bases and J by 4 bases, with 16 bases between. This CDR3 has 14 amino acids. CDR3 protein: CASNEEVGITEAFF. CDR3 in DNA: TGTGCCAGCAACGAAGAAGTCGGTATCACTGAAGCTTTCTTT.

The chain has TRBV5-1 and TRBJ2-7; the match to TRBD2 covers 8 bases. Per germline, CDR1 SGHRS and CDR2 YFSETQ. The CDR3 sequence is 14 residues long. J lost 3 bases, V lost 4 bases, and 6 bases had no gene match. The CDR3 DNA sequence: TGCGCCAGCAGCCCCGGACTAGCCCGCTACGAGCAGTACTTC. It translates to CASSPGLARYEQYF.

The chain carries TRBV5-1 and TRBJ1-6; 9 bases agree with TRBD1. CDR1 and CDR2 from the germline V gene are SGHRS and YFSETQ. V trimming: 4 bases; J trimming: 5 bases; junction bases outside the gene matches: 4. The CDR3 runs to 15 residues. The CDR3 bases are TGCGCCAGCAGCATAACAGGGGGCGATAATTCACCCCTCCACTTT. Translated: CASSITGGDNSPLHF.

In its sample, this clone was seen many times. The chain recombines TRBV6-5 with TRBJ1-6; D may be TRBD1 (6 bases). The V end lost 6 bases, the J end lost 3 bases, and 12 bases lay between the germline ends. CDR3 size: 15 residues. Germline V gene data show CDR1 as MNHEY and CDR2 as SVGAGI. The CDR3 loop is CASRHGQLYNSPLHF. The CDR3 DNA reads as TGTGCCAGCAGGCACGGACAGCTCTATAATTCACCCCTCCACTTT.

The V and J genes are TRBV3-1 (or the pseudogene TRBV3-2) and TRBJ2-1; 12 bases line up with TRBD2. The germline CDR1 and CDR2 sequences are LGHDT and YNNKEL (reference sequence). This CDR3 is 15 amino acids long. The trim removed 4 bases at V and 8 bases at J, leaving 6 bases unmatched. CDR3 coding DNA: TGTGCCAGCAGCCTTCTAGCGGGGGGGCTGGATGAGCAGTTCTTC. Its protein product is CASSLLAGGLDEQFF.

The V call is TRBV5-1, the J call TRBJ2-1; no clear D. The CDR3 spans 11 residues. Germline CDR1 reads SGHRS; CDR2 reads YFSETQ. V lost 7 bases and J 7 bases, leaving 9 bases between the germline ends. For the CDR3, the DNA is TGCGCCAGCGGTAGATCGAATGAGCAGTTCTTC. It encodes CASGRSNEQFF.

The genes are TRBV15 and TRBJ2-3, with 12 bases that match TRBD2. V was pared by 3 bases and J by 2 bases, with 3 bases of the junction left unmatched. The CDR3 loop spans 16 amino acids. Per germline, CDR1 LNHNV and CDR2 YYDKDF (reference sequence). The CDR3 protein is CATSSRTSGVTDTQYF. The CDR3 nucleotides are TGTGCCACCAGCAGTAGGACTAGCGGGGTCACAGATACGCAGTATTTT. The full variable domain, completed using reference TRBV15 and TRBJ2-3, is DAMVIQNPRYQVTQFGKPVTLSCSQTLNHNVMYWYQQKSSQAPKLLFHYYDKDFNNEADTPDNFQSRRPNTSFCFLDIRSPGLGDTAMYLCATSSRTSGVTDTQYFGPGTRLTVL.

This chain joins TRBV9 and TRBJ2-1; the match to TRBD1 covers 8 bases. The CDR3 covers 14 residues. J was trimmed by 10 bases and V by 2 bases; bases with no gene match: 8. CDR1 SGDLS and CDR2 YYNGEE come from the germline V gene. The CDR3 region has the DNA TGTGCCAGCAGCGTTCAGGGGGCGTTTAAGGAGCAGTTCTTC. Protein: CASSVQGAFKEQFF.

Only one count was recorded for this clone. The CDR3 protein is CASAVAWWLAGGPNKNIQYF. Here the CDR3 DNA reads TGTGCCTCAGCCGTGGCCTGGTGGCTAGCGGGGGGGCCGAACAAAAACATTCAGTACTTC. The genes are TRBV19 and TRBJ2-4; 12 positions match TRBD2. CDR3 length: 20 residues. V shed 11 bases, J shed 3 bases, and the junction held 23 bases outside the gene matches. Germline V lookup: CDR1 LNHDA, CDR2 SQIVND (reference sequence). The whole variable domain, remainder taken from reference TRBV19 and TRBJ2-4, is DGGITQSPKYLFRKEGQNVTLSCEQNLNHDAMYWYRQDPGQGLRLIYYSQIVNDFQKGDIAEGYSVSREKKESFPLTVTSAQKNPTAFYLCASAVAWWLAGGPNKNIQYFGAGTRLSVL.

The chain has TRBV5-4 and TRBJ1-1, with D perhaps matching TRBD1 (6 bases). The CDR3 runs 14 residues. Germline V gives CDR1 SGHNT, CDR2 YYREEE (reference sequence). Trimming stripped 3 bases from V and 3 bases from J, with 12 bases between. CDR3 coding DNA: TGTGCCAGCAGCTCCACAGGGCCGCACACTGAAGCTTTCTTT. Translated, it gives CASSSTGPHTEAFF.

V gene TRBV3-1 (or the pseudogene TRBV3-2) combines with J gene TRBJ2-5; 9 nucleotides align to TRBD2. The length of the CDR3 is 14 residues. Germline V CDR1 and CDR2: LGHDT, YNNKEL (reference sequence). J lost 3 bases, V lost 3 bases, and 2 bases had no gene match. The CDR3 spells CASSHLAGEETQYF. The CDR3 DNA reads TGTGCCAGCAGCCACTTAGCGGGGGAAGAGACCCAGTACTTC.

CDR3 coding DNA: TGTGCCAGCAGTTTGGGAGCGGGCGGGGTTGGTTATTTT. The encoded protein is CASSLGAGGVGYF. The V gene is TRBV12-3 or TRBV12-4, the J gene TRBJ2-3; a possible D gene is TRBD2 (6 bases). This CDR3 contains 13 residues. V was clipped by 3 bases and J by 15 bases, with 19 bases between them.

The chain combines TRBV6-6 with TRBJ1-4, with a possible D match to TRBD1 (6 bases). Germline assignment: CDR1 MNHNY and CDR2 SVGAGI (reference sequence). The CDR3 spans 14 residues. V lost 2 bases, J lost 7 bases, and 11 bases lay in between. CDR3 sequence (DNA): TGTGCCAGCAGTTACCCGACAGGATCTGAAAAACTGTTTTTT. Residues: CASSYPTGSEKLFF.

In DNA, the CDR3 is TGTGCCAGCAGTGAATGGGGGGTTGAAAAACTGTTTTTT. As protein: CASSEWGVEKLFF. This rearrangement joins TRBV2 to TRBJ1-4; possible D gene TRBD1, 5 bases. The CDR3 extends over 13 amino acids. The V gene's germline CDR1 is SNHLY and CDR2 FYNNEI. Deletions cut 2 bases from V and 7 bases from J, with 8 bases between.

This clone was seen only once. This rearrangement joins TRBV3-1 (or the pseudogene TRBV3-2) to TRBJ2-7; TRBD2 might be the D (6 bases). CDR1 LGHDT and CDR2 YNNKEL come from the germline V gene (reference sequence). CDR3 size: 14 residues. V lost 0 bases and J 9 bases, leaving 15 bases between the germline ends. CDR3 nucleotides: TGTGCCAGCAGCCAAGATTTAGGGGCTAGCGCGCAGTACGTC. Translation: CASSQDLGASAQYV.